This TCR beta chain derives from a study of T cell changes during pregnancy in multiple sclerosis. Libraries were prepared by immunoSEQ multiplex PCR; TCRdb keeps only in-frame clonotypes and omits some of them. The sample has about 38,000 clones, about nine tenths seen once. The CDR3 sequence is 12 residues long. CDR1 and CDR2 (germline): SGHVS, FQNEAQ. With 1 base removed from V and 7 bases from J, the gap between germline ends came to 7 bases. This specimen consisted of CD4+ T cells from peripheral blood mononuclear cells, obtained after pregnancy. V gene TRBV7-8 combines with J gene TRBJ1-1; D gene ambiguous. The receptor was derived from a female donor in good health, enrolled as a control in a pregnancy study. CDR3 amino acids: CASSLVASEAFF. Written as DNA, the CDR3 is TGTGCCAGCAGCTTAGTGGCCAGTGAAGCTTTCTTT.